This TCR beta chain was profiled in a study of cytomegalovirus exposure and HLA in healthy donors. Points from the study as a whole: Prior analysis indicated that the majority of TCR beta V segments exhibited productivity approximately 87% or approximately 30% of the time. Three CMV-associated chains proved CMV antigen-specific in vitro.

60 Vbeta and 13 Jbeta primers were used in PCR. Produced via immunoSEQ multiplex PCR; TCRdb's table is partial and in-frame only. The sample yields approximately 84,000 clones, about 77% seen once. Concerning this clone: The antigen remains undetermined.

Trimming stripped 0 bases from V and 0 bases from J, with 9 bases between. This CDR3 has 16 residues. Germline V gene data show CDR1 as SGHAT and CDR2 as FQNNGV. The chain joins TRBV11-2 to TRBJ1-5; D unresolved. This receptor was obtained from a male donor in good health and CMV-seropositive. The material sequenced was PBMCs. The CDR3 here is CASSLDSGYSNQPQHF. For the CDR3, the DNA is TGTGCCAGCAGCTTAGATTCCGGGTATAGCAATCAGCCCCAGCATTTT.